This TCR beta chain was profiled in a study of blood T cell repertoires in COVID-19. The CDR3 is 16 residues long. With V trimmed by 2 bases and J by 0 bases, 5 bases remained unmatched. CDR1 and CDR2 (germline): SGHTA, FQGNSA. Some clones are missing from TCRdb's copy, which holds only in-frame ones; the method was immunoSEQ multiplex PCR. The table includes about 180,000 clones, 70% to 90% detected once. This clone was picked up a small number of times. The receptor comes from a woman in her twenties or thirties with acute or convalescent COVID-19. The V gene is TRBV7-2, the J gene TRBJ1-2, with TRBD1 identical over 8 bases. Sequencing was performed on peripheral blood. The CDR3 sequence: CASSLHTGGANYGYTF. Here the CDR3 DNA reads TGTGCCAGCAGCTTACATACAGGGGGAGCTAACTATGGCTACACCTTC. The complete variable domain, with remaining parts taken from reference TRBV7-2 and TRBJ1-2, reads GAGVSQSPSNKVTEKGKDVELRCDPISGHTALYWYRQSLGQGLEFLIYFQGNSAPDKSGLPSDRFSAERTGGSVSTLTIQRTQQEDSAVYLCASSLHTGGANYGYTFGSGTRLTVV.